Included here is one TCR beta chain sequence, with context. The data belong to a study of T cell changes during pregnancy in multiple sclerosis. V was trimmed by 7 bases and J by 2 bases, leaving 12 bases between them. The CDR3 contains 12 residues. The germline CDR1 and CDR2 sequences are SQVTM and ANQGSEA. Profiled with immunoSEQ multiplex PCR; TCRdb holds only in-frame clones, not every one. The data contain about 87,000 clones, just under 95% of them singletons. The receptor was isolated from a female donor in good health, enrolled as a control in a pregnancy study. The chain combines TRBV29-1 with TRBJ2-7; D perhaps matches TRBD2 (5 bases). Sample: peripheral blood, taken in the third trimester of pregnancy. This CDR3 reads CSALAGAYEQYF. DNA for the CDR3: TGCAGCGCCCTGGCCGGGGCCTACGAGCAGTACTTC.